This T cell receptor (beta chain) was sequenced in a study of blood T cell repertoires in COVID-19. Study-level information: Sample material is recorded as cDNA or gDNA derived from T cells, B-cell-depleted T cells, or PBMCs.

V was cut by 3 bases and J by 8 bases, with 20 bases left in between. Germline loops: CDR1 PRHDT, CDR2 FYEKMQ (reference sequence). CDR3 length: 16 residues. Per the original methods: How many nucleated cells were present was estimated from reference gene primer amplification. The table came from immunoSEQ multiplex PCR; TCRdb's copy has only in-frame clones and leaves some out. D and trimming come from the DNA, and the V and J calls and clone size come from that table. Seen here are about 200,000 clones, around 82% observed once, and the top ten hold less than 5.5%. The age range of participants was roughly 18 to 90 years, with residence in about two dozen US areas.

This receptor was obtained from a woman aged 55-69 years with acute COVID-19. The J gene is TRBJ2-1, the V gene TRBV13, with D possibly matching TRBD1 (5 bases). Specimen: PBMCs or T cells enriched from blood (not recorded which). The CDR3 reads CASSFPQGFASDEQFF. In DNA form, the CDR3 reads TGTGCCAGCAGCTTTCCTCAGGGATTCGCGTCCGATGAGCAGTTCTTC.